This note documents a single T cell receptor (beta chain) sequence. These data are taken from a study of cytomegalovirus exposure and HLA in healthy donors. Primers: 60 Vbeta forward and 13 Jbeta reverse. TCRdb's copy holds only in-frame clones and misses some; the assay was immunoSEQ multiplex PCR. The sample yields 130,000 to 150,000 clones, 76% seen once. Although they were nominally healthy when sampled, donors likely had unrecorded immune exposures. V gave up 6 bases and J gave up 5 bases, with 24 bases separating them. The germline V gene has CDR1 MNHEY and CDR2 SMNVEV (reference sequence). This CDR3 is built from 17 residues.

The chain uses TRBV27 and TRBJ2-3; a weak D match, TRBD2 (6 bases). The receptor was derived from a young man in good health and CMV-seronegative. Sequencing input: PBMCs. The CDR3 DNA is TGTGCCAGCAGGCCCCGTTTATTAGCGGAGGGAGGAGATACGCAGTATTTT. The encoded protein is CASRPRLLAEGGDTQYF.